The clone carrying this TCR beta chain was counted a few times. Antigen unknown. The V gene's germline CDR1 is LGHNT and CDR2 FRNRAP. The CDR3 is 13 amino acids. V dropped 1 base and J dropped 4 bases, with 6 bases sitting between them. These data come from a study of blood T cells in healthy people across ages. Findings and caveats of the study: Aged donors had fewer naive CD4+ cells and lower diversity than long-lived donors. Estimated diversity that came from one million T cells was considered an underestimate.

The individuals who served as donors were healthy Caucasians living in Russia, aged roughly 6 to 100. Using a J-beta primer mix together with a sample-barcoded 5' primer, a second PCR was run for roughly 6 to 11 cycles. One entry per CDR3 protein, called by TCRdb with MiXCR from the 5' RACE reads. The data contain about 1 million distinct CDR3 sequences, 20% to 25% of them seen just once; the ten biggest clones take up around 0.7%. The sample also formed part of further work on T cells of mothers and their children.

The sequence came from a girl aged 2 to 9 in good health. The specimen was blood. The chain couples TRBV12-5 to TRBJ2-3, with D possibly matching TRBD1 (5 bases). The CDR3 DNA reads TGTGCTAGTGGTTTGGAAGGGGCAGATACGCAGTATTTT. The encoded protein is CASGLEGADTQYF.